This T cell receptor (beta chain) was observed in a study of blood T cell repertoires in COVID-19. Study details: Acute and convalescent COVID-19 specimens originated in the United States, Italy and Spain. The analysed material was cDNA or gDNA that came from T cells, B-cell-depleted T cells, or PBMCs.

In the authors' workflow: Estimates of nucleated cell counts were drawn from the amplification of reference gene primers. Sequenced by immunoSEQ multiplex PCR; TCRdb stores in-frame clones only, minus some. Clone size and V and J calls were adopted from that table, with D and trimming inferred from the DNA. The top ten hold roughly 9.4% of the sample, which has 230,000 or so clones, around 88% seen once. Per germline, CDR1 MGHRA and CDR2 YSYEKL. The CDR3 loop spans 13 amino acids. The V segment lost 6 bases and the J segment 13 bases; nucleotides outside the gene matches: 12. The clonotype was recovered from a middle-aged man with active or convalescent COVID-19. Sample: peripheral blood. The chain uses TRBV4-1 and TRBJ1-2; 9 nucleotides match TRBD1. The CDR3 is CASSPGTGSWGTF. In DNA form, the CDR3 reads TGCGCCAGCAGTCCCGGGACAGGGAGTTGGGGCACCTTC.